This entry features one TCR beta chain sequence. Its cognate antigen is unknown. This record comes from a study of early T cells in non-severe SARS-CoV-2 infection. In the study overall: The sequenced material was bulk RNA from unsorted whole blood, and its chains were unpaired.

Unique molecular identifiers were affixed to single, distinct cDNA molecules. TCRdb reanalysed the 5' RACE reads using MiXCR and keeps one entry per CDR3 protein. The sample has tens of thousands of distinct CDR3 sequences, more than 6% seen once. Study-level results: Reliance on VDJdb matching favored anti-spike CD8 responses; private and CD4 specificities were missed.

Germline CDR1 WNHNN, CDR2 SYGVQD (reference sequence). The V and J ends lost 11 bases and 8 bases, in that order; junction bases with no gene match: 8. The CDR3 contains 13 residues. The TCR was taken from an adult who was a healthcare worker with PCR-confirmed SARS-CoV-2 infection or an uninfected control (not recorded which). The genes are TRBV10-1 and TRBJ2-3; 12 nucleotides align to TRBD1. The specimen was whole blood. CDR3 DNA sequence: TGCGCCGGCCGGGACAGGGGGCTCGGTACGCAGTATTTT. It encodes CAGRDRGLGTQYF.